Detailed here is one T cell receptor (beta chain). A read error is possible here, since a much larger clone lies one base away. Per germline, CDR1 SQVTM and CDR2 ANQGSEA. CDR3 length: 12 amino acids. This entry belongs to a study of blood T cells in healthy people across ages. Next came a second PCR, run for about 7 to 12 cycles, which used a sample-barcoded 5' primer along with a J-beta primer mix. TCRdb re-derived calls from the 5' RACE reads in MiXCR, one entry per CDR3 protein. In the table there are around 1.7 million distinct CDR3 sequences, 25% to 30% of which are singletons. Sequencing was done on a sample of blood. V and J are TRBV29-1 and TRBJ2-7; D gene uncertain. The receptor was isolated from a woman aged 30 to 39 in good health. In DNA form, the CDR3 reads TGCAGCGTTCAGGTCTTCTCCTACGAGCAGGACTTC. This encodes CSVQVFSYEQDF.